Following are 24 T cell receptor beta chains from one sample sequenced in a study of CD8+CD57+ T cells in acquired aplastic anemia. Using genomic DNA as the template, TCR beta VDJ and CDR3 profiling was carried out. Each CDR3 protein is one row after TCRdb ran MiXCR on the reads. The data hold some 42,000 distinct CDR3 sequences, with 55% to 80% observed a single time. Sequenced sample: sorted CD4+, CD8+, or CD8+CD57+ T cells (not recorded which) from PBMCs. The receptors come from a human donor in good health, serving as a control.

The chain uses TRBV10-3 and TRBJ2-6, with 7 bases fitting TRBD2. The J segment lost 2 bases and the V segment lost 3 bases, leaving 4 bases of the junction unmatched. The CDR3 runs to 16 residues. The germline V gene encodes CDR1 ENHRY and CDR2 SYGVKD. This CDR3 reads CAISDGGSAGANVLTF. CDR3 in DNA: TGTGCCATCAGTGATGGCGGGAGCGCTGGGGCCAACGTCCTGACTTTC.

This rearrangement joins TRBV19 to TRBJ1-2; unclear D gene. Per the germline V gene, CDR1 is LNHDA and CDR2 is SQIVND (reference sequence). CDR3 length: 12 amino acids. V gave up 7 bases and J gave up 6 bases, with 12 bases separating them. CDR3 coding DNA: TGTGCCAGTAACGTAGGCAGAGATGGCTACACCTTC. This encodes CASNVGRDGYTF.

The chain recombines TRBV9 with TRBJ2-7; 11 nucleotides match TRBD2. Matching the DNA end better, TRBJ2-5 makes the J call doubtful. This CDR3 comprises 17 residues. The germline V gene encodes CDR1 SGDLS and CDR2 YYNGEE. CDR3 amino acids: CASSAVGGTSGQETQYF. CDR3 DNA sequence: TGTGCCAGCAGCGCCGTCGGAGGGACTAGCGGACAAGAGACCCAGTACTTC.

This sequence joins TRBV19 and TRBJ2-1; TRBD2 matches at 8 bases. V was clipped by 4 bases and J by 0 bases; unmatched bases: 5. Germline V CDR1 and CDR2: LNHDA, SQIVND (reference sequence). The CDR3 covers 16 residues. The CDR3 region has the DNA TGTGCCAGTAGTACTAGCGGGCCCAGCTCCTACAATGAGCAGTTCTTC. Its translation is CASSTSGPSSYNEQFF.

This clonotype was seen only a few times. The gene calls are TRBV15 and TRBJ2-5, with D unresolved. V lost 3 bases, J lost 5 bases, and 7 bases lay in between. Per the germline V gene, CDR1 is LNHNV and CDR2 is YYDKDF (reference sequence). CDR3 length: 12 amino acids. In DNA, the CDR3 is TGTGCCACCAGCAGCTCCGGTGAGACCCAGTACTTC. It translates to CATSSSGETQYF. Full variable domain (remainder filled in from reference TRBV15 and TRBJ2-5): DAMVIQNPRYQVTQFGKPVTLSCSQTLNHNVMYWYQQKSSQAPKLLFHYYDKDFNNEADTPDNFQSRRPNTSFCFLDIRSPGLGDTAMYLCATSSSGETQYFGPGTRLLVL.

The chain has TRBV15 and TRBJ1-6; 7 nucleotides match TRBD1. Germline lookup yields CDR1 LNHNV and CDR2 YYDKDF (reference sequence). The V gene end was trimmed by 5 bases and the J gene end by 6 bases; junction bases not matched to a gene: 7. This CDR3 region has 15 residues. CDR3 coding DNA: TGTGCCACCAGCCGCCGACAGGGACCTAATTCACCCCTCCACTTT. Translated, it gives CATSRRQGPNSPLHF.

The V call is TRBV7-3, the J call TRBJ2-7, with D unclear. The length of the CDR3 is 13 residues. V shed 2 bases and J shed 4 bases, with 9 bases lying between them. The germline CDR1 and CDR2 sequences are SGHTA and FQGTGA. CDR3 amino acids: CASSLSMGYEQYF. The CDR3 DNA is TGTGCCAGCAGCTTATCAATGGGGTACGAGCAGTACTTC.

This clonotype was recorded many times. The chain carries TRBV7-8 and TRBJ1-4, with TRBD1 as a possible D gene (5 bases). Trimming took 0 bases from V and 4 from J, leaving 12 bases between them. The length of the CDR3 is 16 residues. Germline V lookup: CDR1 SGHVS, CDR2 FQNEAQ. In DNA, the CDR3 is TGTGCCAGCAGCTTAGCCATACAGGCCGTTAATGAAAAACTGTTTTTT. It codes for CASSLAIQAVNEKLFF.

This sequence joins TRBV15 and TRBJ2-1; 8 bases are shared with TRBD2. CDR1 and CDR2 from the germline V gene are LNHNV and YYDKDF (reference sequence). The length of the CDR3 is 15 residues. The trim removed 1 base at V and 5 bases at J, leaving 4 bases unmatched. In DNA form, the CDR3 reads TGTGCCACCAGCAGAGCGGTAGCGGGGCACAATGAGCAGTTCTTC. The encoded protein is CATSRAVAGHNEQFF.

The DNA for the CDR3 is TGCAGTGCTAGCCCGACAGTCTATGGCTACACCTTC. Translated, it gives CSASPTVYGYTF. The chain uses TRBV20-1 and TRBJ1-2, with TRBD1 as a possible D gene (5 bases). Trimming cost V 3 bases and J 4 bases, with 9 bases left between them. This CDR3 has 12 residues. Germline V gives CDR1 DFQATT, CDR2 SNEGSKA (reference sequence).

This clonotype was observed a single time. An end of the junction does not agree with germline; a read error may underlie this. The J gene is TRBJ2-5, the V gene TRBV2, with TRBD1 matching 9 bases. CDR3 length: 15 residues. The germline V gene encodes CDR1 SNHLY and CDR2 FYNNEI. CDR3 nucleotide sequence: TGTGCCAGCAGAGAAGACAGGGGGAATAGAGAGACCCAGTACTTC. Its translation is CASREDRGNRETQYF.

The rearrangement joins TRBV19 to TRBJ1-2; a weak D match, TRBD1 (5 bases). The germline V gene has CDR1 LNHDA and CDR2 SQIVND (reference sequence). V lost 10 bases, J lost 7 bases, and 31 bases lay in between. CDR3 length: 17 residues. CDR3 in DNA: TGTGCCACCATTCGCCGGGGGGGTGACGGGCTTTCGGGTGGCTACACCTTC. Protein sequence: CATIRRGGDGLSGGYTF.

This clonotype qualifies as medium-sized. CDR3 sequence: CASSEDRVGPSPLHF. The DNA of the CDR3 is TGTGCCAGCAGCGAAGACAGGGTAGGACCCTCACCCCTCCACTTT. The chain employs TRBV7-9 and TRBJ1-6; 7 bases map to TRBD1. Per germline, CDR1 SEHNR and CDR2 FQNEAQ (reference sequence). The CDR3 has 15 amino acids. Losses at the gene ends were 5 bases for V and 10 bases for J; bases not matched to a gene: 11.

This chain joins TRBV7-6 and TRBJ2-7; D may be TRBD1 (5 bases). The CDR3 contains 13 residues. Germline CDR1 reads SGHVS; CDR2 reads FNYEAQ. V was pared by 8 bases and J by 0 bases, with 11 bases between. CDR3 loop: CASLGRYSYEQYF. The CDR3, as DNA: TGTGCCAGCTTGGGGCGGTACTCCTACGAGCAGTACTTC.

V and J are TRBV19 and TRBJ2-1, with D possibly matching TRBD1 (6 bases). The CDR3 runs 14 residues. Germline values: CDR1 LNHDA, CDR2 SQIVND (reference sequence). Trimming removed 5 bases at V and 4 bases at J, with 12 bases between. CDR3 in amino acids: CASSGGSFYNEQFF. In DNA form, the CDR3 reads TGTGCCAGTAGTGGGGGCAGCTTTTACAATGAGCAGTTCTTC.

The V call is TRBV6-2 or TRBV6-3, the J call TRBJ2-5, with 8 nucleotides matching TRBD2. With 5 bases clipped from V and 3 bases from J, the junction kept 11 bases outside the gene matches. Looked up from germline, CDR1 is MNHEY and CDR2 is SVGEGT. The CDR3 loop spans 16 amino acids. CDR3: CASSNMGRGAKETQYF. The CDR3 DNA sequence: TGTGCCAGCAGTAACATGGGGCGGGGGGCCAAAGAGACCCAGTACTTC.

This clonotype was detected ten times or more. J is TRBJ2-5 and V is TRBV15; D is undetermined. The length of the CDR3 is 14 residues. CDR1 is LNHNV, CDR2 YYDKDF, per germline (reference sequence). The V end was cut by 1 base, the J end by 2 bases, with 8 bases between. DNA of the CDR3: TGTGCCACCAGCAGAGCTAGTCAGCAAGAGACCCAGTACTTC. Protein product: CATSRASQQETQYF.

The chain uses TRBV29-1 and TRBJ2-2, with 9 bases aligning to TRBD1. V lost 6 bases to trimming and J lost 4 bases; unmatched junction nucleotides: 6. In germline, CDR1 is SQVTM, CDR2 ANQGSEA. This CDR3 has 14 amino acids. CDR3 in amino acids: CSVQGQGTTGELFF. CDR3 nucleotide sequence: TGCAGCGTCCAAGGACAGGGGACCACCGGGGAGCTGTTTTTT.

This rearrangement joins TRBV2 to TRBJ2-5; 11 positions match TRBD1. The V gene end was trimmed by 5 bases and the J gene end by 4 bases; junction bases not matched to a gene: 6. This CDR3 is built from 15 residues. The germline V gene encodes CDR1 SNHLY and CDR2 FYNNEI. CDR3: CASSSGQGAGETQYF. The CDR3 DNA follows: TGTGCCAGCAGTTCTGGACAGGGGGCTGGAGAGACCCAGTACTTC.

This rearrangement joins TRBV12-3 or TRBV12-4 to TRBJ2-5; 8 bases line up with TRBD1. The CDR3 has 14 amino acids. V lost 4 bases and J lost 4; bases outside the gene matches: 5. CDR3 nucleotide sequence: TGTGCCAGCAGTTCCGGACAGGGACGAGAGACCCAGTACTTC. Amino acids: CASSSGQGRETQYF.

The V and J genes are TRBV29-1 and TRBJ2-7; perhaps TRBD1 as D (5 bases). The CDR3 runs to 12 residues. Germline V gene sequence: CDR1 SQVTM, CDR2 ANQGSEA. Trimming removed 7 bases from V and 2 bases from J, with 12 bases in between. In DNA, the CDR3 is TGCAGCGCGCGGACGGACACCTACGAGCAGTACTTC. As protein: CSARTDTYEQYF.

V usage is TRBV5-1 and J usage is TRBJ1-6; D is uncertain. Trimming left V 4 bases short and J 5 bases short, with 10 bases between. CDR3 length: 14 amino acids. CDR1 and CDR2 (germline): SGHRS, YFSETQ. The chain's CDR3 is CASSPGPNNSPLHF. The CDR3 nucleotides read TGCGCCAGCAGCCCCGGGCCCAATAATTCACCCCTCCACTTT. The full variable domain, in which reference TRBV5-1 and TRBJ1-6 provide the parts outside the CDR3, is KAGVTQTPRYLIKTRGQQVTLSCSPISGHRSVSWYQQTPGQGLQFLFEYFSETQRNKGNFPGRFSGRQFSNSRSEMNVSTLELGDSALYLCASSPGPNNSPLHFGNGTRLTVT.

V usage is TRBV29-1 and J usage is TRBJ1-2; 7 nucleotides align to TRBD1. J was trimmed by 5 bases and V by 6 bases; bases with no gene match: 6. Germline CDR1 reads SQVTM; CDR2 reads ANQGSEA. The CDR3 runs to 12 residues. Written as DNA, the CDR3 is TGCAGCGTCGACAGGGAGACATATGGCTACACCTTC. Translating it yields CSVDRETYGYTF. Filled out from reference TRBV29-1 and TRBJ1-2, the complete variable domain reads SAVISQKPSRDICQRGTSLTIQCQVDSQVTMMFWYRQQPGQSLTLIATANQGSEATYESGFVIDKFPISRPNLTFSTLTVSNMSPEDSSIYLCSVDRETYGYTFGSGTRLTVV.

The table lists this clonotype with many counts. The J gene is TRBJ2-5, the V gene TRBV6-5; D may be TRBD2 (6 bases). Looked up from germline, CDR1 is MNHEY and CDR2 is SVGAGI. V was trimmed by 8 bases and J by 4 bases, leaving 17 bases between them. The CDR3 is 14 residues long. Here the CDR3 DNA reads TGTGCCAGCGCGTTCATAGAGGGAGGAGAGACCCAGTACTTC. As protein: CASAFIEGGETQYF.